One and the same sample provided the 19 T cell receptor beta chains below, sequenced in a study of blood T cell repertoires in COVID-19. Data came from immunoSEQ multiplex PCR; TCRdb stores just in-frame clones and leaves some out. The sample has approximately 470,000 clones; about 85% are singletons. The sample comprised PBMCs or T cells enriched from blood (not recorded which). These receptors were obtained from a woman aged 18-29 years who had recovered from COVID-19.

CDR3 sequence (DNA): TGTGCCAGCAGCCAGTCACAGGGGGACTCTGGAAACACCATATATTTT. Residues: CASSQSQGDSGNTIYF. The rearrangement links TRBV7-6 to TRBJ1-3, with TRBD1 matching 8 bases. The CDR3 spans 16 residues. J lost 0 bases, V lost 5 bases, and 6 bases had no gene match. Germline V gene data show CDR1 as SGHVS and CDR2 as FNYEAQ.

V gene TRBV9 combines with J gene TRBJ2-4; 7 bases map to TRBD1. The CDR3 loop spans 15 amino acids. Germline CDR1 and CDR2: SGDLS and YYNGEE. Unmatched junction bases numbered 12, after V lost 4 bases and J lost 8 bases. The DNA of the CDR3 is TGTGCCAGCAGCTCGAGGGGGCTGGTGGGGGACATTCAGTACTTC. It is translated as CASSSRGLVGDIQYF.

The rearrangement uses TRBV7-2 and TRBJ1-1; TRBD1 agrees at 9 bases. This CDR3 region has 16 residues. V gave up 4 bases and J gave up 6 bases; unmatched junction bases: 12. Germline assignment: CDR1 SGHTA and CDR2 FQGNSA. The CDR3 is CASSSRGLQGAAEAFF. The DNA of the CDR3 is TGTGCCAGCAGCTCAAGGGGGTTACAGGGGGCAGCTGAAGCTTTCTTT.

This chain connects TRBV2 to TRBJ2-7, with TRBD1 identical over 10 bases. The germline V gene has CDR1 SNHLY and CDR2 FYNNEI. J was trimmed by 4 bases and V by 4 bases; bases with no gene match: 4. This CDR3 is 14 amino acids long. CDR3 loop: CASSGQGAEYEQYF. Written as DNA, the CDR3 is TGTGCCAGCAGTGGACAGGGGGCTGAATACGAGCAGTACTTC.

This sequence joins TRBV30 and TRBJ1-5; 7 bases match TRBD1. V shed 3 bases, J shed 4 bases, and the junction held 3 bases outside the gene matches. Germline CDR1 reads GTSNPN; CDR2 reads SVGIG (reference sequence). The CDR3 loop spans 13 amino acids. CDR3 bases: TGTGCCTGGAGGGGACAGCTGAATCAGCCCCAGCATTTT. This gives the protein CAWRGQLNQPQHF. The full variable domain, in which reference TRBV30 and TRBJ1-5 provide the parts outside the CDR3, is SQTIHQWPATLVQPVGSPLSLECTVEGTSNPNLYWYRQAAGRGLQLLFYSVGIGQISSEVPQNLSASRPQDRQFILSSKKLLLSDSGFYLCAWRGQLNQPQHFGDGTRLSIL.

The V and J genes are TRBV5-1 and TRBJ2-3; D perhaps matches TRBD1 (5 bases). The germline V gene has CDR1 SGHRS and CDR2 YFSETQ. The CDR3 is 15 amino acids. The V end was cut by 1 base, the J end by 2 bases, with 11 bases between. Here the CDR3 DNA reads TGCGCCAGCAGCTTGAGGACACAAACCACAGATACGCAGTATTTT. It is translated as CASSLRTQTTDTQYF.

This CDR3 reads CASTPDPGAYEQYF. The DNA of the CDR3 is TGTGCCAGCACCCCGGATCCCGGGGCCTACGAGCAGTACTTC. The rearrangement uses TRBV28 and TRBJ2-7; D may be TRBD2 (5 bases). Germline V gene lookup returns CDR1 MDHEN and CDR2 SYDVKM. CDR3 length: 14 residues. V was clipped by 7 bases and J by 2 bases, with 15 bases between them.

CDR3: CASSEGRVGGTDTQYF. DNA of the CDR3: TGTGCCAGCAGTGAAGGCAGGGTGGGAGGAACAGATACGCAGTATTTT. The chain joins TRBV6-1 to TRBJ2-3; TRBD2 is a possible D gene (6 bases). Germline V CDR1 and CDR2: MNHNS, SASEGT. Trimming removed 1 base from V and 3 bases from J, with 14 bases in between. The CDR3 totals 16 residues.

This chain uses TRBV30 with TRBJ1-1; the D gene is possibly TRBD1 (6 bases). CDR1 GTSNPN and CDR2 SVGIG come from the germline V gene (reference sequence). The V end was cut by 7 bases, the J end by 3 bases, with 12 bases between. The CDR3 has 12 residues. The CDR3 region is CAFDTGHTEAFF. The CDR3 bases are TGTGCCTTTGACACAGGGCACACTGAAGCTTTCTTT.

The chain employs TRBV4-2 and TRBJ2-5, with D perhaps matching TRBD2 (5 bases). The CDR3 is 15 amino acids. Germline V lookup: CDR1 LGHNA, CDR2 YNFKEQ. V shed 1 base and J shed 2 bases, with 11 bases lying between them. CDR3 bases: TGTGCCAGCAGCCAAGGGGCGAGGGAACAAGAGACCCAGTACTTC. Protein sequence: CASSQGAREQETQYF.

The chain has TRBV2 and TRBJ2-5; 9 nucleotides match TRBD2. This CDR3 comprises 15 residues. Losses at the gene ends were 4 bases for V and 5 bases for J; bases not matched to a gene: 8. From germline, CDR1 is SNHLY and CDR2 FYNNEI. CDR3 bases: TGTGCCAGCAGTGGGAGCGGGGGGATAGGGGAGACCCAGTACTTC. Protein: CASSGSGGIGETQYF.

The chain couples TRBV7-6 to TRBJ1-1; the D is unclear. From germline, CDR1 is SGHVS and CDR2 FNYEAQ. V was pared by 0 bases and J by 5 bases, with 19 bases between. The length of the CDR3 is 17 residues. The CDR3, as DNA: TGTGCCAGCAGCTTAGCGGCGGGGAACCCCTTTAATACTGAAGCTTTCTTT. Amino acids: CASSLAAGNPFNTEAFF. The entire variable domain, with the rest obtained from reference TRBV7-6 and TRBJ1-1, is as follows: GAGVSQSPRYKVTKRGQDVALRCDPISGHVSLYWYRQALGQGPEFLTYFNYEAQQDKSGLPNDRFSAERPEGSISTLTIQRTEQRDSAMYRCASSLAAGNPFNTEAFFGQGTRLTVV.

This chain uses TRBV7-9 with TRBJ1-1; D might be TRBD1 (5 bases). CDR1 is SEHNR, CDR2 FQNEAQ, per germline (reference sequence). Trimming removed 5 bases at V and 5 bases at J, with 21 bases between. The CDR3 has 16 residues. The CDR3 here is CASSGHGGKKYTEAFF. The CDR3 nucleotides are TGTGCCAGCAGCGGTCATGGGGGGAAAAAGTATACTGAAGCTTTCTTT.

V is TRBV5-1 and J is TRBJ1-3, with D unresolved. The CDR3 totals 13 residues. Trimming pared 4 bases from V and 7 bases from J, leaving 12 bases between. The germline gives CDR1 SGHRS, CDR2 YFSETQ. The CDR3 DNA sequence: TGCGCCAGCAGCCCAGGAGGGTCGAACACCATATATTTT. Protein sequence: CASSPGGSNTIYF.

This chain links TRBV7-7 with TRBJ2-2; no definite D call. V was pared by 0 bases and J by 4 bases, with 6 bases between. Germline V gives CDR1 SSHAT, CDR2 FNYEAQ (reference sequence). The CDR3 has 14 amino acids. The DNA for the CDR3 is TGTGCCAGCAGCTTAGCGCTGGCCACCGGGGAGCTGTTTTTT. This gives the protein CASSLALATGELFF.

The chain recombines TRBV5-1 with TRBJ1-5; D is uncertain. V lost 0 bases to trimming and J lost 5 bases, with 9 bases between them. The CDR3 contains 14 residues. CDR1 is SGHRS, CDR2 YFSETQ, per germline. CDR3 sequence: CASSLVGDDQPQHF. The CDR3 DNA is TGCGCCAGCAGCTTGGTCGGAGACGATCAGCCCCAGCATTTT.

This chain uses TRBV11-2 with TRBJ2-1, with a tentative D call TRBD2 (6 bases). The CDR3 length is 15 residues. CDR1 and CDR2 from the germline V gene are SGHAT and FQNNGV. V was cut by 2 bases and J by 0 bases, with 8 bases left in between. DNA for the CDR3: TGTGCCAGCAGCTTAACTAGCCCCTCCTACAATGAGCAGTTCTTC. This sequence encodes CASSLTSPSYNEQFF.

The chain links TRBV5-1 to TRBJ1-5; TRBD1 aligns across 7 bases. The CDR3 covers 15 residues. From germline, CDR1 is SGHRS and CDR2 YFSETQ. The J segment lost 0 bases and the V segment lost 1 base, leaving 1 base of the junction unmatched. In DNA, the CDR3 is TGCGCCAGCAGCTTGACAGGGGATAGCAATCAGCCCCAGCATTTT. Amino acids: CASSLTGDSNQPQHF.

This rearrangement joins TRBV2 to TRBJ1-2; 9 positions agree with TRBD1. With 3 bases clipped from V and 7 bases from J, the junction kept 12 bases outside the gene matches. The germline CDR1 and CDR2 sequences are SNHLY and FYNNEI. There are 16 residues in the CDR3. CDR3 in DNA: TGTGCCAGCAGTGACCCGTCACGGACAGGGGTCGGTGGCTACACCTTC. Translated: CASSDPSRTGVGGYTF.